Here is one T cell receptor beta chain with its context. How the authors handled the data: Junction-only sequences produced by ImmunoSEQ had no quality scores, so filtering differed. Profiled with immunoSEQ multiplex PCR; TCRdb holds only in-frame clones, not every one. That table gives V, J and clone size, and the DNA gave D and trimming. The table records about 490,000 clones, over 60% of them present only once. The data were taken from a study of shared clonotypes between healthy human individuals. The CDR3 runs 14 residues. The germline V gene has CDR1 SGHKS and CDR2 YYEKEE (reference sequence). V was cut by 6 bases and J by 0 bases, with 10 bases left in between.

Sequenced input: PBMCs. The chain employs TRBV5-5 and TRBJ2-1; perhaps TRBD1 as D (5 bases). This sequence originates from a woman in her thirties or forties in good health. Some clones in this sample may be carry-over from other donors' samples. CDR3 sequence reads: CASITDSSYNEQFF. The CDR3 DNA follows: TGTGCCAGCATCACCGACAGCTCCTACAATGAGCAGTTCTTC.